These 10 T cell receptor beta chains originate from one sample sequenced in a study of CD8 T cells in Susac syndrome. RNA amounts of roughly 0.45 to 1 ug underwent reverse transcription with random hexamers. TCRdb re-called the immunoSEQ multiplex PCR reads through MiXCR, storing one row per CDR3 protein. The sample yields about 300,000 distinct CDR3 sequences, 89% seen once. Material for sequencing was CD8+ T cells from PBMCs. These receptors came from a human donor with multiple sclerosis.

The chain is built from TRBV9 and TRBJ2-5, with 9 bases lining up with TRBD1. The V gene's germline CDR1 is SGDLS and CDR2 YYNGEE. This CDR3 is 14 amino acids long. J gave up 5 bases and V 3 bases, and 5 bases lay outside the gene matches. CDR3 nucleotide sequence: TGTGCCAGCAGCGCCACAGGGGGCGGTGAGACCCAGTACTTC. It is translated as CASSATGGGETQYF. The variable domain in full, with the rest retrieved from reference TRBV9 and TRBJ2-5, is DSGVTQTPKHLITATGQRVTLRCSPRSGDLSVYWYQQSLDQGLQFLIQYYNGEERAKGNILERFSAQQFPDLHSELNLSSLELGDSALYFCASSATGGGETQYFGPGTRLLVL.

V usage is TRBV3-1 and J usage is TRBJ2-2; D gene uncertain. Germline loops: CDR1 LGHDT, CDR2 YNNKEL (reference sequence). V lost 0 bases and J lost 4, with 15 bases in between. The CDR3 extends over 17 amino acids. CDR3 loop: CASSQDRLERGTGELFF. The CDR3, as DNA: TGTGCCAGCAGCCAAGATCGTTTAGAAAGAGGCACCGGGGAGCTGTTTTTT.

This CDR3 is CAIGLAGPNEQFF. DNA for the CDR3: TGTGCCATCGGACTAGCGGGACCTAATGAGCAGTTCTTC. This chain links TRBV6-5 with TRBJ2-1, with 12 bases aligning to TRBD2. The V gene end was trimmed by 10 bases and the J gene end by 7 bases; junction bases not matched to a gene: 5. The CDR3 length is 13 residues. Germline values: CDR1 MNHEY, CDR2 SVGAGI.

The chain carries TRBV20-1 and TRBJ2-1; the D gene is possibly TRBD1 (6 bases). Germline lookup yields CDR1 DFQATT and CDR2 SNEGSKA (reference sequence). The CDR3 has 14 amino acids. V gave up 6 bases and J gave up 0 bases, with 12 bases separating them. This CDR3 is CSASADSSYNEQFF. In DNA, the CDR3 is TGCAGTGCCAGCGCGGACAGCTCCTACAATGAGCAGTTCTTC.

The chain has TRBV5-1 and TRBJ1-2; D is perhaps TRBD1 (6 bases). Germline-derived CDR1 and CDR2 are SGHRS and YFSETQ. The CDR3 consists of 14 residues. Trimming left V 0 bases short and J 3 bases short, with 9 bases between. This CDR3 is CASSLGDNYYGYTF. CDR3 DNA: TGCGCCAGCAGCTTGGGGGACAACTACTATGGCTACACCTTC.

In its sample, this clonotype was seen a few times. This sequence joins TRBV6-2 or TRBV6-3 and TRBJ2-3; a weak D match, TRBD2 (5 bases). Germline V gene lookup returns CDR1 MNHEY and CDR2 SVGEGT. The CDR3 consists of 12 residues. Between the trimmed V and J ends, which lost 2 bases and 11 bases, there was a span of 11 bases. CDR3 region: CASSYRGNGQYF. The CDR3, as DNA: TGTGCCAGCAGTTACAGAGGGAATGGGCAGTATTTT.

The CDR3 bases are TGTGCCACCAGCAGAGATGCCCGCTCGACGGCCTACAATGAGCAGTTCTTC. It codes for CATSRDARSTAYNEQFF. The chain recombines TRBV15 with TRBJ2-1; D unresolved. CDR3 size: 17 residues. The V end was cut by 0 bases, the J end by 2 bases, with 14 bases between. CDR1 is LNHNV, CDR2 YYDKDF, per germline (reference sequence).

The rearrangement uses TRBV5-1 and TRBJ2-7, with 8 nucleotides matching TRBD1. With V trimmed by 7 bases and J by 4 bases, 7 bases remained unmatched. The length of the CDR3 is 13 residues. Germline values: CDR1 SGHRS, CDR2 YFSETQ. CDR3 sequence reads: CASWDRTGYEQYF. The CDR3 DNA sequence: TGCGCCAGCTGGGACAGGACGGGGTACGAGCAGTACTTC. The full variable domain, in which reference TRBV5-1 and TRBJ2-7 provide the parts outside the CDR3, is KAGVTQTPRYLIKTRGQQVTLSCSPISGHRSVSWYQQTPGQGLQFLFEYFSETQRNKGNFPGRFSGRQFSNSRSEMNVSTLELGDSALYLCASWDRTGYEQYFGPGTRLTVT.

The chain recombines TRBV27 with TRBJ2-2; D not resolved. V was cut by 2 bases and J by 5 bases, with 6 bases left in between. The CDR3 runs 13 residues. CDR1 is MNHEY and CDR2 is SMNVEV in the germline V gene (reference sequence). The chain's CDR3 is CASSLGQTGELFF. Here the CDR3 DNA reads TGTGCCAGCAGTTTAGGGCAAACCGGGGAGCTGTTTTTT.

The chain recombines TRBV15 with TRBJ2-5; maybe TRBD2 (6 bases). The CDR3 loop spans 16 amino acids. The germline V gene encodes CDR1 LNHNV and CDR2 YYDKDF (reference sequence). V lost 0 bases to trimming and J lost 3 bases, with 14 bases between them. In nucleotides, the CDR3 is TGTGCCACCAGCAGAGATCCGGGGGTGGGGAAAGAGACCCAGTACTTC. Its protein product is CATSRDPGVGKETQYF.